This TCR beta chain was identified in a study of blood T cells in healthy people across ages (dated by TCRdb to between 2014 and 2017). Describing the broader study: Template switching captured roughly one uniquely barcoded TCR beta cDNA molecule per two T cells in model experiments. Four age groups were formed from the donors: young (average 16 years), middle-aged (around 41), aged (62) and long-lived (82). For two donors (one aged 18 to 30 and one aged 80 or older), the study analyzed two additional independent replicas of 1 million unique cDNA reads from the same blood draw. Donors of different ages were randomly distributed across sequencing lanes to avoid experimental bias. Age-related changes in TCR beta repertoire diversity were measured in the study by deep sequencing normalized with unique cDNA molecular identifiers. What the work shows at the level of the full study, not this receptor alone: Since profiling was done on bulk unsorted PBMCs, naive and antigen-experienced compartments could not be conclusively compared. The percentage of naive T cells measured by flow cytometry correlated strongly with observed TCR beta diversity. As age increased, observed TCR beta diversity per million T cells dropped in a roughly linear way, and a significant reduction was already evident by age roughly 36. Estimates of total diversity based on one million sequenced T cells were regarded as lower bounds and as underestimates. The CMV infection status of donors was not known, potentially confounding age-related changes in expanded clonotypes. The long-lived group showed more naive CD4+ T cells, fewer expanded clones and increased TCR diversity than the aged group, suggesting age selection.

CDR1 and CDR2 are drawn from the germline V gene: SGHAT, FQNNGV. Trimming removed 4 bases from V and 2 bases from J, leaving 22 bases between the germline ends. The CDR3 measures 18 amino acids from cysteine to phenylalanine. Only the CDR3 DNA stays, 54 bases, in frame from base 1. The library was made by 5' RACE. The sequencer was an Illumina HiSeq 2500. The second PCR ran for roughly 6 to 11 cycles and used a J-beta primer mix along with a sample-barcoded 5' primer. A unique molecular identifier was introduced onto each TCR beta cDNA molecule by a template-switch 5' adaptor carrying 12 random nucleotides. At least 3 million CDR3-containing paired-end reads were obtained from each sample. All of the RNA was converted into first-strand cDNA using the Mint cDNA synthesis kit, with a TRBC-specific oligonucleotide serving as the primer. All cDNA was treated with uracil-DNA glycosylase and then went through a first 18-cycle PCR with the universal primers M1SS and BC2_uni_R. The original pipeline was this. Normalization of each sample was performed by random selection of 1 million high-quality reads, each carrying a distinct molecular identifier. Reads sharing molecular identifiers were discarded rather than binned into consensus sequences. MiTCR, run with a Q25 quality threshold and the strictest error-elimination algorithm, handled CDR3 identification, clonotype clustering and error correction. Lower-bound total TCR beta diversity was estimated with a nonparametric unseen species model using Euler transformation. TCRdb ran its own pipeline on the public reads, namely fastp trimming at Q25 and MiXCR clone calling, and kept in-frame beta chains. Under each unique CDR3 protein, matching rows form one entry showing the most common genes and DNA. The V and J calls here are based on TCRdb, not the publication. Counted in this sample were approximately 800,000 distinct CDR3 sequences; 58% of them appeared once. The top ten constitute about 20% of the sample.

Systemically healthy Caucasian individuals from Russia, approximately 39 in total and aged about 6 to 95 years, were included as donors. Roughly 10 milliliters of peripheral blood were collected from each donor into EDTA-treated Vacutainer tubes. Ficoll-Paque density-gradient centrifugation was used to isolate PBMCs, with at least 6 million obtained per sample. Total RNA was extracted from PBMCs with Trizol reagent, with at least 6 micrograms obtained per sample. The percentages of naive CD45RAhigh/CD27high T cells were determined by flow cytometry on a PBMC aliquot from every donor. Comment on this clonotype: Its antigen is unknown. There are no base qualities to consult, and no much larger clone falls within one base.

Input material: blood. The sequence was collected from a man younger than 45 in good health. The rearrangement joined TRBV11-2 to TRBJ2-3; a tentative D match to TRBD2 spans 5 bases. The sequenced DNA: TGTGCCAGCAGCTCCCACGGGGTGGGTCAGGTACCCACAGATACGCAGTATTTT. Its protein product is CASSSHGVGQVPTDTQYF.